This T cell receptor beta chain is drawn from a study of Graves' ophthalmopathy and Graves' hyperthyroidism. Ophthalmopathy absent within 18 months of follow-up marked hyperthyroidism as stable. This clonotype was counted ten times or more. CDR3 regions of TCR beta were amplified from RNA transcripts. A first-round RT-PCR used HTBI primers, followed by a second-round multiplex PCR. MiXCR was run by TCRdb on the multiplex PCR reads, yielding one entry per CDR3 protein. Of 400,000 to 500,000 distinct CDR3 sequences listed, 20% to 25% are singletons. The CDR3 loop spans 16 amino acids. Trimming cost V 2 bases and J 4 bases; bases outside gene matches: 8. CDR1 and CDR2 (germline): MNHEY, SVGEGT.

The receptor comes from a woman aged 18-29 years with stable Graves' hyperthyroidism. The specimen was peripheral blood. This rearrangement joins TRBV6-2 or TRBV6-3 to TRBJ2-7; 10 nucleotides line up with TRBD2. CDR3: CASSYPLAGVQYEQYF. CDR3 nucleotides: TGTGCCAGCAGTTACCCTCTAGCGGGAGTACAATACGAGCAGTACTTC.